This T cell receptor (beta chain) was found in a study of identical twins (dated by TCRdb to about 2016). For context, the study as a whole: The study deep-sequenced TCR alpha and beta repertoires from monozygotic twins, unrelated adults of various ages and cord blood to test whether fetal clonotypes persist. Replicate twin experiments were performed at different times using different library preparation protocols to rule out contamination. Findings and caveats that apply to the study as a whole: Because the same donors could not be followed over many years, conclusions were based on cross-sectional statistical analysis. Recombination models systematically underestimated out-of-frame TCR alpha sharing in monozygotic twins but agreed with sharing between unrelated individuals. Fewer insertions were carried by abundant cord blood beta clonotypes; a weaker similar trend was observed in young adult naive repertoires, while no such trend was observed in memory repertoires. In beta out-of-frame sequences, excess twin sharing was weaker, because having fewer shared sequences lowered the signal-to-noise ratio. Out-of-frame TCR alpha sequences shared between twins showed an excess of low generation-probability sequences compared with coincidental sharing between unrelated individuals. Invariant T cells such as MAIT and iNKT could partly confound zero-insertion analyses, although diverse VJ usage argued against such confounding for most clonotypes.

Library preparation was by 5' RACE. Sequencing was performed on an Illumina HiSeq 2000. Template switching added a universal primer binding site, and the final cDNA carried a unique molecular identifier that allowed TCR cDNA molecules to be counted accurately. Specific primers in the conserved constant-segment region were used to synthesize first-strand cDNA for the TCR alpha and beta chains. To control for contamination, each cDNA library was double barcoded with a SMART-Mk sample barcode plus Illumina barcodes. TruSeq adapter sequences, together with Illumina sample barcodes, were added in two successive PCR steps. TCR alpha and beta cDNA libraries were sequenced on the Illumina HiSeq platform with custom primers. The paper's data handling went like this. Unique molecular identifiers were extracted from raw reads with MiGEC, and CDR3 positions were determined with MiXCR. Recombination models were inferred per individual with the repgenHMM and IGoR tools using an EM algorithm. Shared clonotypes were analyzed with the tcR package in R, and sharing was normalized by the product of cloneset sizes. Out-of-frame nonproductive sequences were analyzed to study raw recombination free of thymic and clonal selection effects. TCRdb applied fastp at Q25 and MiXCR to the public reads, then kept only in-frame beta chains. Every CDR3 protein is listed once, alongside the most common genes and DNA of its rows. The V and J calls were determined by TCRdb, not by the authors. The sample table lists approximately 1.8 million distinct CDR3 sequences, more than 30% of them with a count of one. The ten largest clonotypes hold over 0.25% of the sample.

Every donor in the study was a healthy Caucasian. In its sample, this clonotype was seen once. Its antigen remains unidentified. No base quality values were provided; no much bigger clone lies one nucleotide off. Its CDR3 holds 15 amino acids, cysteine through phenylalanine. CDR3 DNA is the only sequence kept; it has 45 bases, read in frame from the first base. The trim is 5 bases for V and 0 bases for J, with a gap of 11 bases between the germline ends. Per the germline V gene (reference sequence), MNHEY is the CDR1 and SMNVEV is the CDR2. The TCR was taken from a newborn girl in good health. The sample was cord blood. The rearrangement joined TRBV27 to TRBJ2-1, with the D call perhaps TRBD1 or TRBD2, as 5 bases match in each case. CDR3 sequence: CASSPGPPSYNEQFF. The base sequence is TGTGCCAGCAGTCCGGGACCCCCCTCCTACAATGAGCAGTTCTTC.